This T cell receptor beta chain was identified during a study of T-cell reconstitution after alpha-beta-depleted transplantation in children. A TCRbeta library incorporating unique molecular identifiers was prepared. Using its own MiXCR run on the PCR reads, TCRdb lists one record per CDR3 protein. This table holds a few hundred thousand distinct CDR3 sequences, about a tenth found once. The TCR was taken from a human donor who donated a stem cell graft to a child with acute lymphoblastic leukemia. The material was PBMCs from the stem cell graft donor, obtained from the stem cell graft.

CDR3 sequence (DNA): TGTGCCACCAGTGATTCCCCGGGACTAGCGAACAATGAGCAGTTCTTC. This codes for CATSDSPGLANNEQFF. The rearrangement links TRBV24-1 to TRBJ2-1; 10 nucleotides align to TRBD2. J was trimmed by 5 bases and V by 2 bases; bases with no gene match: 5. There are 16 residues in the CDR3. Germline V gene data show CDR1 as KGHDR and CDR2 as SFDVKD.